This T cell receptor beta chain was sequenced for a study of blood T cell repertoires in COVID-19. At the level of the study: Some COVID-19 samples were acute and others convalescent; all came from the United States, Italy and Spain. Nucleic acid was either cDNA or gDNA, and it came from T cells, B-cell-depleted T cells, or PBMCs.

TCRdb keeps only in-frame clones here, not all; method: immunoSEQ multiplex PCR. Counted here are around 250,000 clones, approximately 89% occurring once; the ten biggest clones make up 8.5% to 9%. This clone was detected once. Germline CDR1 and CDR2: SEHNR and FQNEAQ (reference sequence). There are 13 residues in the CDR3. Trimming took 5 bases from V and 7 from J, leaving 11 bases between them. Specimen: peripheral blood. V usage is TRBV7-9 and J usage is TRBJ1-4, with D unresolved. The receptor was derived from a man aged 40-50 years with active or convalescent COVID-19. CDR3 amino acids: CASSADSGEKLFF. CDR3 nucleotide sequence: TGTGCCAGCAGCGCCGACTCGGGTGAAAAACTGTTTTTT.